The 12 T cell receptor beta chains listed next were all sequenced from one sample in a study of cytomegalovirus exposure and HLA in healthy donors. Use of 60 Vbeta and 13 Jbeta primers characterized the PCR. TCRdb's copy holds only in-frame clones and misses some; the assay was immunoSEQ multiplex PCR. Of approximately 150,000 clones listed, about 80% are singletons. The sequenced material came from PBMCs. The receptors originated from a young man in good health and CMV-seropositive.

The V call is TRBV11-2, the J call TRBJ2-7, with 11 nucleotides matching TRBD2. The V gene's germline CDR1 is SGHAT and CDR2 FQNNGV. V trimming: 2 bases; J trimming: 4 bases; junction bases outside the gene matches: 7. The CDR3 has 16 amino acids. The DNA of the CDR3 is TGTGCCAGCAGCTTACACCCCGGGACTAGCGGTTACGAGCAGTACTTC. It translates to CASSLHPGTSGYEQYF.

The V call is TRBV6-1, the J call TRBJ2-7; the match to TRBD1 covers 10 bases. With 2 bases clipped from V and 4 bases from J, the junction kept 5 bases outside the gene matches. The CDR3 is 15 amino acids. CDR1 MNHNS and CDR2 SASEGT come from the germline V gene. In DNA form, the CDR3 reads TGTGCCAGCAGTGAACGACAGGGGGCATCGTACGAGCAGTACTTC. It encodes CASSERQGASYEQYF.

The CDR3 loop is CASSPGTATNEKLFF. The CDR3 bases are TGTGCCAGCAGCCCCGGGACAGCAACTAATGAAAAACTGTTTTTT. The rearrangement uses TRBV5-6 and TRBJ1-4; 7 nucleotides line up with TRBD1. CDR3 length: 15 residues. In germline, CDR1 is SGHDT, CDR2 YYEEEE. V lost 4 bases to trimming and J lost 0 bases; unmatched junction nucleotides: 3.

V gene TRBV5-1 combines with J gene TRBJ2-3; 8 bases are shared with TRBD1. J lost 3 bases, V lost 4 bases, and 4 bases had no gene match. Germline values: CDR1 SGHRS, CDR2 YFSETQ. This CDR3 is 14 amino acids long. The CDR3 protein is CASSPGQATDTQYF. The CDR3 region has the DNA TGCGCCAGCAGCCCGGGACAGGCGACAGATACGCAGTATTTT. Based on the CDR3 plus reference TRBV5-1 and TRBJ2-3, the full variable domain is KAGVTQTPRYLIKTRGQQVTLSCSPISGHRSVSWYQQTPGQGLQFLFEYFSETQRNKGNFPGRFSGRQFSNSRSEMNVSTLELGDSALYLCASSPGQATDTQYFGPGTRLTVL.

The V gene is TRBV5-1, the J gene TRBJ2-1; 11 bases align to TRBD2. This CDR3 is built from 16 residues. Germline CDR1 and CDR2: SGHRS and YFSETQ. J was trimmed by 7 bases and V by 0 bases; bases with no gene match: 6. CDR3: CASSLVMGLAVNEQFF. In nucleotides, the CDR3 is TGCGCCAGCAGCTTGGTTATGGGACTAGCGGTAAATGAGCAGTTCTTC.

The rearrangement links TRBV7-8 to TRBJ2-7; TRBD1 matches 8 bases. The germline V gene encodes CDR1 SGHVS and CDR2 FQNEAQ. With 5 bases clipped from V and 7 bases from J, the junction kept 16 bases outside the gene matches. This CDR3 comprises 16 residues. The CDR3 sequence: CASSKTPGQDALEQYF. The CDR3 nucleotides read TGTGCCAGCAGCAAAACTCCGGGACAGGATGCCCTAGAGCAGTACTTC.

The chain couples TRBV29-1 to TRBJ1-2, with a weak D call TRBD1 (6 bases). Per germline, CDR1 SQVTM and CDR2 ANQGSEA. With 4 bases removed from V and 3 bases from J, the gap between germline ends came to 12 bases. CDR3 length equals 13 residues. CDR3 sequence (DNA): TGCAGCGTTGCGGAGGGGGGGGACTATGGCTACACCTTC. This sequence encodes CSVAEGGDYGYTF.

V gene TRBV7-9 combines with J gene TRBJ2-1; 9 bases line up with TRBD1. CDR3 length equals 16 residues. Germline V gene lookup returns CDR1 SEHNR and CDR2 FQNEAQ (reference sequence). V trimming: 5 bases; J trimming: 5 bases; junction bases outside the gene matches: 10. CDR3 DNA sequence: TGTGCCAGCAGCCCCCGCCGGGACAGGGTCAACAATGAGCAGTTCTTC. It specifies CASSPRRDRVNNEQFF.

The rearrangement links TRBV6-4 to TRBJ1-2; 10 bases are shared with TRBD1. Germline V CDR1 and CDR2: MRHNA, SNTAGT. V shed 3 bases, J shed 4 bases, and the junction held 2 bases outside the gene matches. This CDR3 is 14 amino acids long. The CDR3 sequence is CASSEGQGPYGYTF. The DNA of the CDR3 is TGTGCCAGCAGTGAGGGACAGGGGCCCTATGGCTACACCTTC.

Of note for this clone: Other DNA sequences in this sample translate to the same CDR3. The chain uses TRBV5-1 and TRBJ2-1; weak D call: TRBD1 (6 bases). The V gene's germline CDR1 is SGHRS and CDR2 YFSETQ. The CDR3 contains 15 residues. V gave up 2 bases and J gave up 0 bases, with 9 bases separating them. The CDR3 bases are TGCGCCAGCAGCTTTACAGGGAGCTCCTACAATGAGCAGTTCTTC. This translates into CASSFTGSSYNEQFF.

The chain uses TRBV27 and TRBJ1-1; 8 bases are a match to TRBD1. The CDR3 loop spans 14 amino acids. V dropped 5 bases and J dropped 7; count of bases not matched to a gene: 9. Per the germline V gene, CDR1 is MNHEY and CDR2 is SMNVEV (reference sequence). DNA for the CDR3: TGTGCCAGCAGTGCCGGACAGGGAAGAGGTGAAGCTTTCTTT. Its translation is CASSAGQGRGEAFF.

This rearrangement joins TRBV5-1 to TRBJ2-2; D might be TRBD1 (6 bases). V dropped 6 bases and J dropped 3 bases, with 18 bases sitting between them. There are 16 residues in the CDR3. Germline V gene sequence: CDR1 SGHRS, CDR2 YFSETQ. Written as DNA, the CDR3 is TGCGCCAGCACCCTAAGGACACAGGGTGACACCGGGGAGCTGTTTTTT. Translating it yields CASTLRTQGDTGELFF.